Following are 26 T cell receptor beta chains from one sample sequenced in a study of PD-1 blockade in classical Hodgkin lymphoma. Time point here: cycle 4 day 1 (C4D1), after about 6 weeks of nivolumab. The patients all showed relapse after autologous stem cell transplantation, while their brentuximab vedotin exposure varied. Magnetic negative selection was used to purify CD4+ T cells from thawed PBMCs. The repertoire was sequenced with immunoSEQ multiplex PCR; TCRdb's copy has only in-frame clones and lacks some. Of about 30,000 clones listed, about 86% are singletons. Sequencing was performed on CD4+ T cells from blood, taken before the fourth cycle of nivolumab. These receptors all come from a human donor with classical Hodgkin lymphoma.

The J gene is TRBJ1-5, the V gene TRBV15; TRBD1 is a possible D gene (6 bases). Trimming pared 0 bases from V and 1 base from J, leaving 16 bases between. CDR1 is LNHNV and CDR2 is YYDKDF in the germline V gene (reference sequence). CDR3 size: 18 residues. DNA for the CDR3: TGTGCCACCAGCAGAGATCTACAGGGAAGATGGAGCAATCAGCCCCAGCATTTT. Amino acid sequence: CATSRDLQGRWSNQPQHF.

The chain is built from TRBV11-2 and TRBJ2-3; 13 bases map to TRBD2. The V segment lost 5 bases and the J segment 2 bases; nucleotides outside the gene matches: 10. The germline V gene has CDR1 SGHAT and CDR2 FQNNGV. This CDR3 has 18 residues. As DNA, the CDR3 is TGTGCCAGCAGCCCCGGACTAGCGGGGGCTAGATCCACAGATACGCAGTATTTT. Translating gives CASSPGLAGARSTDTQYF.

This clone has more than one count but fewer than ten. This rearrangement joins TRBV7-2 to TRBJ1-2; 11 bases are shared with TRBD1. The length of the CDR3 is 14 residues. CDR1 SGHTA and CDR2 FQGNSA come from the germline V gene. The J segment lost 8 bases and the V segment lost 5 bases, leaving 7 bases of the junction unmatched. CDR3 amino acids: CASSVSWTGGGYTF. CDR3 sequence (DNA): TGTGCCAGCAGCGTATCCTGGACAGGGGGCGGCTACACCTTC.

CDR3 sequence: CASRQISNQPQHF. The CDR3 nucleotides read TGTGCCAGCAGACAGATTAGCAATCAGCCCCAGCATTTT. The V gene is TRBV2, the J gene TRBJ1-5; D gene ambiguous. Looked up from germline, CDR1 is SNHLY and CDR2 is FYNNEI. The CDR3 spans 13 residues. Trimming took off 6 bases at V and 0 bases at J, with 6 bases between the two ends.

The J gene is TRBJ1-6, the V gene TRBV7-9; D is unclear. V shed 1 base and J shed 14 bases, with 6 bases lying between them. Germline V lookup: CDR1 SEHNR, CDR2 FQNEAQ (reference sequence). There are 11 residues in the CDR3. The CDR3 here is CASSLGVTLHF. The CDR3 region has the DNA TGTGCCAGCAGCTTAGGGGTCACCCTCCACTTT.

The chain couples TRBV28 to TRBJ2-3; D unresolved. The CDR3 consists of 13 residues. In germline, CDR1 is MDHEN, CDR2 SYDVKM. The V and J ends lost 7 bases and 3 bases respectively, with 11 bases between them. In nucleotides, the CDR3 is TGTGCCAGCAAGGCAAGTCTGACAGATACGCAGTATTTT. Translation: CASKASLTDTQYF. Full variable domain (missing parts from reference TRBV28 and TRBJ2-3): DVKVTQSSRYLVKRTGEKVFLECVQDMDHENMFWYRQDPGLGLRLIYFSYDVKMKEKGDIPEGYSVSREKKERFSLILESASTNQTSMYLCASKASLTDTQYFGPGTRLTVL.

The V and J genes are TRBV5-6 and TRBJ1-1; 10 bases fit TRBD1. The V gene end was trimmed by 0 bases and the J gene end by 4 bases; junction bases not matched to a gene: 6. This CDR3 is 16 amino acids long. Germline V gives CDR1 SGHDT, CDR2 YYEEEE. The CDR3 bases are TGTGCCAGCAGCTTGGCCGTTGGGACAGGGGTCACTGAAGCTTTCTTT. Its protein is CASSLAVGTGVTEAFF.

The chain employs TRBV7-9 and TRBJ2-7, with D uncertain. From germline, CDR1 is SEHNR and CDR2 FQNEAQ (reference sequence). The CDR3 consists of 15 residues. V was trimmed by 1 base and J by 6 bases, leaving 16 bases between them. CDR3 loop: CASSLVPAASLEQYF. The CDR3 DNA sequence: TGTGCCAGCAGCTTAGTCCCGGCTGCGTCCCTCGAGCAGTACTTC.

The chain joins TRBV10-3 to TRBJ2-7; D ambiguous. The CDR3 is 15 amino acids. Germline-derived CDR1 and CDR2 are ENHRY and SYGVKD. V was pared by 0 bases and J by 10 bases, with 19 bases between. CDR3 bases: TGTGCCATCAGTGAGTCGATGGAGCCCGCGGTGGCCCAGTACTTC. Protein sequence: CAISESMEPAVAQYF.

The chain uses TRBV29-1 and TRBJ1-2; D is perhaps TRBD1 (5 bases). The CDR3 is 12 residues long. CDR1 and CDR2 from the germline V gene are SQVTM and ANQGSEA. The ends were cut back, 4 bases at V and 4 bases at J, with 10 bases in the middle. The CDR3 bases are TGCAGCGTTGGGCAGGGTGGCTATGGCTACACCTTC. Translation: CSVGQGGYGYTF.

This sequence joins TRBV23-1 and TRBJ1-6; D is perhaps TRBD1 (6 bases). TRBV23-1 is placed among ORFs of uncertain function. The CDR3 consists of 17 residues. Trimming stripped 6 bases from V and 0 bases from J, with 15 bases between. CDR3 region: CASRGATEGSYNSPLHF. CDR3 nucleotides: TGCGCCAGCAGGGGGGCGACCGAGGGCTCCTATAATTCACCCCTCCACTTT.

This sequence joins TRBV19 and TRBJ1-1, with D hard to call. The CDR3 is 13 amino acids. The germline CDR1 and CDR2 sequences are LNHDA and SQIVND (reference sequence). Trimming took 3 bases from V and 2 from J, leaving 7 bases between them. As DNA, the CDR3 is TGTGCCAGTAGTATTGACGGAAACACTGAAGCTTTCTTT. Translating gives CASSIDGNTEAFF. The full variable domain, completed using reference TRBV19 and TRBJ1-1, is DGGITQSPKYLFRKEGQNVTLSCEQNLNHDAMYWYRQDPGQGLRLIYYSQIVNDFQKGDIAEGYSVSREKKESFPLTVTSAQKNPTAFYLCASSIDGNTEAFFGQGTRLTVV.

The V and J genes are TRBV5-1 and TRBJ2-5; D is possibly TRBD2 (5 bases). Germline CDR1 and CDR2: SGHRS and YFSETQ. Between the trimmed V and J ends, which lost 4 bases and 0 bases, there was a span of 13 bases. The CDR3 spans 15 residues. The DNA for the CDR3 is TGCGCCAGCAGCACACAGCTCGGGGACCAAGAGACCCAGTACTTC. This gives the protein CASSTQLGDQETQYF.

V usage is TRBV5-1 and J usage is TRBJ1-1; D gene unclear. Trimming cost V 0 bases and J 2 bases, with 8 bases left between them. This CDR3 has 14 residues. Germline CDR1 reads SGHRS; CDR2 reads YFSETQ. The CDR3: CASSLAMANTEAFF. CDR3 bases: TGCGCCAGCAGCTTGGCCATGGCAAACACTGAAGCTTTCTTT.

This clone showed up just once. J is TRBJ2-2 and V is TRBV25-1; D unresolved. Germline V CDR1 and CDR2: MGHDK, SYGVNS. The CDR3 spans 13 residues. With 3 bases removed from V and 4 bases from J, the gap between germline ends came to 6 bases. CDR3 sequence: CASSDYRTGELFF. The CDR3 region has the DNA TGTGCCAGCAGTGACTACCGCACCGGGGAGCTGTTTTTT. The complete variable domain, with remaining parts taken from reference TRBV25-1 and TRBJ2-2, reads EADIYQTPRYLVIGTGKKITLECSQTMGHDKMYWYQQDPGMELHLIHYSYGVNSTEKGDLSSESTVSRIRTEHFPLTLESARPSHTSQYLCASSDYRTGELFFGEGSRLTVL.

V and J are TRBV5-1 and TRBJ1-3; 7 nucleotides align to TRBD1. The CDR3 is made up of 14 amino acids. Germline V lookup: CDR1 SGHRS, CDR2 YFSETQ. V dropped 3 bases and J dropped 4; count of bases not matched to a gene: 4. Written as DNA, the CDR3 is TGCGCCAGCAGCTCTGGACAGGTCGGAAACACCATATATTTT. As protein: CASSSGQVGNTIYF.

The chain carries TRBV6-1 and TRBJ1-2; the D gene is possibly TRBD1 (6 bases). The V gene lost 10 bases and the J gene lost 3 bases, with 18 bases spanning the gap. Germline CDR1 and CDR2: MNHNS and SASEGT. CDR3 length equals 14 residues. The CDR3 DNA follows: TGTGCCACCGTATACCCGGGACATTACTATGGCTACACCTTC. It specifies CATVYPGHYYGYTF.

The gene calls are TRBV6-5 and TRBJ1-2, with D possibly being TRBD1 (6 bases). Germline V CDR1 and CDR2: MNHEY, SVGAGI. The CDR3 is made up of 14 amino acids. Between the trimmed V and J ends, which lost 0 bases and 4 bases, there was a span of 9 bases. CDR3 sequence (DNA): TGTGCCAGCAGTTACTCGGACAGTATCTATGGCTACACCTTC. Residues: CASSYSDSIYGYTF.

The V call is TRBV7-2, the J call TRBJ1-6; D is uncertain. V gave up 1 base and J gave up 9 bases, with 10 bases separating them. The germline V gene encodes CDR1 SGHTA and CDR2 FQGNSA. This CDR3 comprises 14 residues. The chain's CDR3 is CASSLEGWGSPLHF. The CDR3 bases are TGTGCCAGCAGCTTAGAAGGGTGGGGTTCACCCCTCCACTTT.

This clone was recorded only once. The J gene is TRBJ1-2, the V gene TRBV4-2; maybe TRBD1 (6 bases). Trimming pared 1 base from V and 5 bases from J, leaving 14 bases between. Per germline, CDR1 LGHNA and CDR2 YNFKEQ. This CDR3 spans 15 amino acids. The CDR3 region is CASSQAGEGGYGYTF. For the CDR3, the DNA is TGTGCCAGCAGCCAAGCAGGGGAGGGGGGGTATGGCTACACCTTC.

The genes are TRBV7-2 and TRBJ2-1, with TRBD2 matching 10 bases. The germline CDR1 and CDR2 sequences are SGHTA and FQGNSA. The CDR3 consists of 14 residues. Trimming cost V 3 bases and J 5 bases; bases outside gene matches: 1. This chain's CDR3 is CASSLGLANNEQFF. The DNA for the CDR3 is TGTGCCAGCAGCTTGGGACTAGCGAACAATGAGCAGTTCTTC. Full variable domain (rest looked up from reference TRBV7-2 and TRBJ2-1): GAGVSQSPSNKVTEKGKDVELRCDPISGHTALYWYRQSLGQGLEFLIYFQGNSAPDKSGLPSDRFSAERTGGSVSTLTIQRTQQEDSAVYLCASSLGLANNEQFFGPGTRLTVL.

This clone has just one count. This chain links TRBV18 with TRBJ2-3; D may be TRBD1 (6 bases). Trimming removed 6 bases from V and 0 bases from J, with 13 bases in between. Germline values: CDR1 KGHSH, CDR2 LQKENI. The length of the CDR3 is 15 residues. The CDR3 coding sequence is TGTGCCAGCTCTAAAGGGACAACGAGCACAGATACGCAGTATTTT. Protein: CASSKGTTSTDTQYF.

This chain joins TRBV30 and TRBJ2-1; 14 nucleotides align to TRBD2. Germline assignment: CDR1 GTSNPN and CDR2 SVGIG (reference sequence). J was trimmed by 9 bases and V by 3 bases; bases with no gene match: 10. The CDR3 has 16 amino acids. The CDR3 bases are TGTGCCTGGAGGGAGTTGCTGACTAGCGGGGGGGCTGAGCAGTTCTTC. Translation gives CAWRELLTSGGAEQFF.

J is TRBJ2-1 and V is TRBV5-1; 13 bases line up with TRBD2. This CDR3 spans 18 amino acids. Germline CDR1 is SGHRS and CDR2 is YFSETQ. The junction had 5 bases not matched to a gene; V was cut back by 2 bases and J by 0 bases. The CDR3 DNA reads as TGCGCCAGCAGCTTCCCGACTAGCGGGGGGAGCTCCTACAATGAGCAGTTCTTC. It encodes CASSFPTSGGSSYNEQFF.

V usage is TRBV28 and J usage is TRBJ1-5; 7 bases line up with TRBD1. The CDR3 sequence is 17 residues long. J gave up 0 bases and V 5 bases, and 10 bases lay outside the gene matches. In germline, CDR1 is MDHEN, CDR2 SYDVKM. The CDR3 DNA sequence: TGTGCCAGCAGTCCCGGGACAGAGGTACCTAGCAATCAGCCCCAGCATTTT. Its protein product is CASSPGTEVPSNQPQHF. Looking up the rest from reference TRBV28 and TRBJ1-5 gives the full variable domain: DVKVTQSSRYLVKRTGEKVFLECVQDMDHENMFWYRQDPGLGLRLIYFSYDVKMKEKGDIPEGYSVSREKKERFSLILESASTNQTSMYLCASSPGTEVPSNQPQHFGDGTRLSIL.

Written as DNA, the CDR3 is TGTGCCAGCAGCGTAGGGCTAGCTCACTACGAGCAGTACTTC. Its translation: CASSVGLAHYEQYF. V gene TRBV9 combines with J gene TRBJ2-7; TRBD2 is a possible D gene (5 bases). Germline V gene lookup returns CDR1 SGDLS and CDR2 YYNGEE. The V gene lost 0 bases and the J gene lost 3 bases, with 10 bases spanning the gap. The CDR3 length is 14 residues.